The rows below give T cell receptor beta chains drawn from one sample of a study of cytomegalovirus exposure and HLA in healthy donors. Here immunoSEQ multiplex PCR was the method, and the copy in TCRdb shows in-frame clones only, minus some. There are 160,000 or so clones in the sample; about 71% occur only once, and more than 2.5% lies in the top ten. The specimen was PBMCs. These receptors were collected from a woman younger than 45 in good health and CMV-seronegative. Both conserved end residues are part of each CDR3. The D gene is left open where the match is weak. Only part of the rows carry a size: once, few, many, or a class if the clone is expanded.

d_gene: -; j_gene: TRBJ2-2; v_gene: TRBV2; len: 13; abundance: -; CDR3nt: TGTGCCAGCAGTGGGGAGTACACCGGGGAGCTGTTTTTT; CDR3aa: CASSGEYTGELFF
d_gene: -; j_gene: TRBJ2-7; v_gene: TRBV4-3; len: 17; abundance: -; CDR3nt: TGCGCCAGCAGCCATGGGAGCCCCGCGCGGATTTCCTACGAGCAGTACTTC; CDR3aa: CASSHGSPARISYEQYF
d_gene: -; j_gene: TRBJ1-1; v_gene: TRBV5-1; len: 15; abundance: -; CDR3nt: TGCGCCAGCAGCTCCTCAGGGCGGAGTGATACTGAAGCTTTCTTT; CDR3aa: CASSSSGRSDTEAFF
d_gene: -; j_gene: TRBJ1-1; v_gene: TRBV5-6; len: 13; abundance: few; CDR3nt: TGTGCCAGCACCGACGTGGGGGGAACTGAAGCTTTCTTT; CDR3aa: CASTDVGGTEAFF
d_gene: TRBD1; j_gene: TRBJ2-1; v_gene: TRBV11-3; len: 13; abundance: -; CDR3nt: TGTGCCAGCAGCTTTGACAGGGCTAATGAGCAGTTCTTC; CDR3aa: CASSFDRANEQFF
d_gene: TRBD2; j_gene: TRBJ2-3; v_gene: TRBV28; len: 15; abundance: -; CDR3nt: TGTGCCAGCAGCCCACTAGCGGGAGGGGCTTATACGCAGTATTTT; CDR3aa: CASSPLAGGAYTQYF
d_gene: -; j_gene: TRBJ2-7; v_gene: TRBV29-1; len: 13; abundance: -; CDR3nt: TGCAGCGCTCTACTCGACAGCTCCTACGAGCAGTACTTC; CDR3aa: CSALLDSSYEQYF
d_gene: -; j_gene: TRBJ1-1; v_gene: TRBV4-2; len: 14; abundance: once; CDR3nt: TGTGCCAGCAGCCAATTCGACAGGAACACTGAAGCTTTCTTT; CDR3aa: CASSQFDRNTEAFF
d_gene: -; j_gene: TRBJ1-4; v_gene: TRBV10-3; len: 13; abundance: few; CDR3nt: TGTGCCACCTCCACTATAGCTAATGAAAAACTGTTTTTT; CDR3aa: CATSTIANEKLFF
d_gene: TRBD1; j_gene: TRBJ2-1; v_gene: TRBV6-5; len: 15; abundance: -; CDR3nt: TGTGCCAGCAGCCGGGACAGGGGCTCCTACAATGAGCAGTTCTTC; CDR3aa: CASSRDRGSYNEQFF
d_gene: TRBD1; j_gene: TRBJ1-6; v_gene: TRBV29-1; len: 14; abundance: -; CDR3nt: TGCAGCGTTATAGAACAGGGGTCAACCTCACCCCTCCACTTT; CDR3aa: CSVIEQGSTSPLHF
d_gene: -; j_gene: TRBJ1-1; v_gene: TRBV2; len: 13; abundance: -; CDR3nt: TGTGCCAGCGTACAGGTGACGAACACTGAAGCTTTCTTT; CDR3aa: CASVQVTNTEAFF
d_gene: TRBD1; j_gene: TRBJ1-1; v_gene: TRBV7-9; len: 13; abundance: -; CDR3nt: TGTGCCAGCAGCTTAGCCGGGACAGGGGAAGCTTTCTTT; CDR3aa: CASSLAGTGEAFF
d_gene: TRBD2; j_gene: TRBJ2-7; v_gene: TRBV28; len: 14; abundance: -; CDR3nt: TGTGCCAGCAGTCCGGGACTAGCGGCTTACGAGCAGTACTTC; CDR3aa: CASSPGLAAYEQYF
d_gene: -; j_gene: TRBJ1-1; v_gene: TRBV27; len: 13; abundance: -; CDR3nt: TGTGCCAGCAGTTATGACAGGTCGACTGAAGCTTTCTTT; CDR3aa: CASSYDRSTEAFF
d_gene: -; j_gene: TRBJ2-4; v_gene: TRBV28; len: 14; abundance: -; CDR3nt: TGTGCCAGCAGTGGCCGCGCGGACTCAAACATTCAGTACTTC; CDR3aa: CASSGRADSNIQYF
d_gene: -; j_gene: TRBJ2-1; v_gene: TRBV7-2; len: 11; abundance: -; CDR3nt: TGTGCCAGCAGCCAGGACTGGGCGCAGTTCTTC; CDR3aa: CASSQDWAQFF
d_gene: -; j_gene: TRBJ1-3; v_gene: TRBV7-9; len: 14; abundance: -; CDR3nt: TGTGCCAGCAGCTCCCAGGGACACGGAAACACCATATATTTT; CDR3aa: CASSSQGHGNTIYF
d_gene: -; j_gene: TRBJ2-3; v_gene: TRBV5-5; len: 15; abundance: -; CDR3nt: TGTGCCAGCAGCTTGGTTAGCGGCAGCACAGATACGCAGTATTTT; CDR3aa: CASSLVSGSTDTQYF
d_gene: -; j_gene: TRBJ2-6; v_gene: TRBV19; len: 13; abundance: -; CDR3nt: TGTGCCGGCCGGGACACTGGGGCCAACGTCCTGACTTTC; CDR3aa: CAGRDTGANVLTF
d_gene: -; j_gene: TRBJ2-7; v_gene: TRBV18; len: 12; abundance: -; CDR3nt: TGTGCCAGCTCACGGACAGTATACGAGCAGTACTTC; CDR3aa: CASSRTVYEQYF
d_gene: TRBD1; j_gene: TRBJ1-6; v_gene: TRBV6-6; len: 12; abundance: -; CDR3nt: TGTGCCAGCAAACCGGGACAGGAGACCCTCCACTTT; CDR3aa: CASKPGQETLHF
d_gene: -; j_gene: TRBJ1-2; v_gene: TRBV11-2; len: 14; abundance: -; CDR3nt: TGTGCCAGCAACCAGCTTGGGCAGGACAGTGGCTACACCTTC; CDR3aa: CASNQLGQDSGYTF
d_gene: -; j_gene: TRBJ1-2; v_gene: TRBV27; len: 13; abundance: -; CDR3nt: TGTGCCAGCACCCCGGGGAGGGCTGATGGCTACACCTTC; CDR3aa: CASTPGRADGYTF
d_gene: -; j_gene: TRBJ2-4; v_gene: TRBV4-2; len: 15; abundance: -; CDR3nt: TGTGCCAGCACCAGGGAGGGGGGAGCCAAAAACATTCAGTACTTC; CDR3aa: CASTREGGAKNIQYF
d_gene: -; j_gene: TRBJ1-5; v_gene: TRBV6-6; len: 14; abundance: -; CDR3nt: TGTGCCAGCAGTCTGACAGATAGCAATCAGCCCCAGCATTTT; CDR3aa: CASSLTDSNQPQHF
d_gene: -; j_gene: TRBJ2-7; v_gene: TRBV7-9; len: 14; abundance: -; CDR3nt: TGTGCCAGCAGCTTAGGGCGGCAGGACTACGAGCAGTACTTC; CDR3aa: CASSLGRQDYEQYF
d_gene: -; j_gene: TRBJ1-1; v_gene: TRBV28; len: 17; abundance: -; CDR3nt: TGTGCCAGCAATACCGGGGAGGACAAACTCATGAACACTGAAGCTTTCTTT; CDR3aa: CASNTGEDKLMNTEAFF
d_gene: TRBD2; j_gene: TRBJ2-3; v_gene: TRBV27; len: 16; abundance: -; CDR3nt: TGTGCCAGCAGTTTCCGGCGGGGGGGCCAGGGAGATACGCAGTATTTT; CDR3aa: CASSFRRGGQGDTQYF
d_gene: -; j_gene: TRBJ1-5; v_gene: TRBV27; len: 13; abundance: -; CDR3nt: TGTGCCAGCAGTTTGAGGGGCAATCAGCCCCAGCATTTT; CDR3aa: CASSLRGNQPQHF
d_gene: TRBD1; j_gene: TRBJ2-3; v_gene: TRBV14; len: 15; abundance: -; CDR3nt: TGTGCCAGCAGCCCAACAGGGGGAGGCACAGATACGCAGTATTTT; CDR3aa: CASSPTGGGTDTQYF
d_gene: -; j_gene: TRBJ2-3; v_gene: TRBV9; len: 12; abundance: -; CDR3nt: TGTGCCAGCAGCCAGGGGTCAGATACGCAGTATTTT; CDR3aa: CASSQGSDTQYF
d_gene: TRBD2; j_gene: TRBJ2-5; v_gene: TRBV7-3; len: 15; abundance: -; CDR3nt: TGTGCCAGCAGCACCGGGCCGGGGGGAGGAGAGACCCAGTACTTC; CDR3aa: CASSTGPGGGETQYF
d_gene: TRBD2; j_gene: TRBJ2-7; v_gene: TRBV4-2; len: 15; abundance: -; CDR3nt: TGTGCCAGCAGCCAAGTACTAGCGGGGCTTAACGAGCAGTACTTC; CDR3aa: CASSQVLAGLNEQYF
d_gene: TRBD1; j_gene: TRBJ2-7; v_gene: TRBV5-6; len: 14; abundance: once; CDR3nt: TGTGCCAGCAGCGCCCCGGGACAGCCCTACGAGCAGTACTTC; CDR3aa: CASSAPGQPYEQYF
d_gene: -; j_gene: TRBJ1-1; v_gene: TRBV7-9; len: 15; abundance: -; CDR3nt: TGTTCCAGCAGCCCCCCCGGTGAGATGAACACTGAAGCTTTCTTT; CDR3aa: CSSSPPGEMNTEAFF
d_gene: TRBD1; j_gene: TRBJ1-1; v_gene: TRBV5-1; len: 15; abundance: -; CDR3nt: TGCGCCAGCAGCTTCACCGGGACAGAGAACACTGAAGCTTTCTTT; CDR3aa: CASSFTGTENTEAFF
d_gene: -; j_gene: TRBJ2-7; v_gene: TRBV7-2; len: 16; abundance: few; CDR3nt: TGTGCCAGCAGCCCCGCCCTATATGGGAGCTCCTACGAGCAGTACTTC; CDR3aa: CASSPALYGSSYEQYF
d_gene: -; j_gene: TRBJ1-1; v_gene: TRBV2; len: 13; abundance: -; CDR3nt: TGTGCCAGCAGGCTCCAGGGGTGGACTGAAGCTTTCTTT; CDR3aa: CASRLQGWTEAFF
d_gene: -; j_gene: TRBJ1-2; v_gene: TRBV19; len: 14; abundance: -; CDR3nt: TGTGCCAGTAGTGAACGACAGGAGAACTATGGCTACACCTTC; CDR3aa: CASSERQENYGYTF
d_gene: TRBD2; j_gene: TRBJ2-3; v_gene: TRBV4-1; len: 17; abundance: -; CDR3nt: TGCGCCAGCAGCCAAGTGATTAGCGGGAGGAGCACAGATACGCAGTATTTT; CDR3aa: CASSQVISGRSTDTQYF
d_gene: -; j_gene: TRBJ1-1; v_gene: TRBV2; len: 12; abundance: -; CDR3nt: TGTGCCAGTGCGGGGGATGGAACTGAAGCTTTCTTT; CDR3aa: CASAGDGTEAFF
d_gene: TRBD2; j_gene: TRBJ2-1; v_gene: TRBV4-3; len: 17; abundance: few; CDR3nt: TGCGCCAGCAGCCGGCTCCTAGCGGGACCCTTAAGCAATGAGCAGTTCTTC; CDR3aa: CASSRLLAGPLSNEQFF
d_gene: -; j_gene: TRBJ1-2; v_gene: TRBV28; len: 16; abundance: -; CDR3nt: TGTGCCAGCAGTAAGGGAGGGGGGGATACTAACTATGGCTACACCTTC; CDR3aa: CASSKGGGDTNYGYTF
d_gene: -; j_gene: TRBJ1-4; v_gene: TRBV5-4; len: 12; abundance: -; CDR3nt: TGTGCCAGCAGCTTGGGAGGGGAAAAACTGTTTTTT; CDR3aa: CASSLGGEKLFF
d_gene: -; j_gene: TRBJ2-3; v_gene: TRBV15; len: 13; abundance: -; CDR3nt: TGTGCCACCAGCTCCCCCGGGACTCCGCTAGAGTATTTT; CDR3aa: CATSSPGTPLEYF
d_gene: TRBD2; j_gene: TRBJ2-2; v_gene: TRBV5-4; len: 16; abundance: -; CDR3nt: TGTGCCAGCAGCTTGGCGGCGGGGGGGCTATCCGGGGAGCTGTTTTTT; CDR3aa: CASSLAAGGLSGELFF
d_gene: TRBD2; j_gene: TRBJ2-2; v_gene: TRBV9; len: 17; abundance: few; CDR3nt: TGTGCCAGCAGCGGAGGGGGGCTAGCGGGAAACACCGGGGAGCTGTTTTTT; CDR3aa: CASSGGGLAGNTGELFF
d_gene: TRBD2; j_gene: TRBJ2-1; v_gene: TRBV7-9; len: 14; abundance: -; CDR3nt: TGTGCCAGCTCGCAGTGGGGGGGGTGGAATGAGCAGTTCTTC; CDR3aa: CASSQWGGWNEQFF
d_gene: -; j_gene: TRBJ1-1; v_gene: TRBV2; len: 16; abundance: few; CDR3nt: TGTGCCACACACCGGGACAACTACAACTTGAACACTGAAGCTTTCTTT; CDR3aa: CATHRDNYNLNTEAFF
d_gene: -; j_gene: TRBJ2-1; v_gene: TRBV5-1; len: 13; abundance: -; CDR3nt: TGCGCCAGCAGTTATGGACAGAACAATGAGCAGTTCTTC; CDR3aa: CASSYGQNNEQFF
d_gene: -; j_gene: TRBJ2-3; v_gene: TRBV9; len: 17; abundance: -; CDR3nt: TGTGCCAGCAGCGTAGCCACTAGCAGCGACCACACAGATACGCAGTATTTT; CDR3aa: CASSVATSSDHTDTQYF
d_gene: TRBD2; j_gene: TRBJ2-7; v_gene: TRBV4-3; len: 16; abundance: once; CDR3nt: TGCGCCAGCAGCCAGGGGACTAGCGGGAACTCCTACGAGCAGTACTTC; CDR3aa: CASSQGTSGNSYEQYF
d_gene: -; j_gene: TRBJ1-5; v_gene: TRBV5-5; len: 13; abundance: once; CDR3nt: TGTGCCAGCAGCTTGGGTCGGGATCAGCCCCAGCATTTT; CDR3aa: CASSLGRDQPQHF